This entry lists 18 T cell receptor beta chains sequenced from one sample in a study of early T cells in non-severe SARS-CoV-2 infection. TCRdb analysed the 5' RACE reads with MiXCR anew, one entry per CDR3 protein. The table has tens of thousands of distinct CDR3 sequences, over 10% seen once. The sequenced sample was whole blood. The receptors stem from an adult who was a healthcare worker with PCR-confirmed SARS-CoV-2 infection or an uninfected control (not recorded which).

At least ten counts were recorded for this clonotype. The chain combines TRBV28 with TRBJ1-2; D call uncertain. Germline CDR1 reads MDHEN; CDR2 reads SYDVKM. The V end was cut by 1 base, the J end by 12 bases, with 15 bases between. The CDR3 runs 13 residues. For the CDR3, the DNA is TGTGCCAGCAGTTTATCGGGATCCCCAGTCGACACCTTC. This gives the protein CASSLSGSPVDTF.

In this sample, this clonotype turned up a few times. The chain uses TRBV28 and TRBJ2-3; 9 bases match TRBD2. The junction had 9 bases not matched to a gene; V was cut back by 1 base and J by 4 bases. CDR3 length: 17 residues. Germline CDR1 reads MDHEN; CDR2 reads SYDVKM. The CDR3 sequence: CASSLSPASGNADTQYF. The CDR3 bases are TGTGCCAGCAGTTTATCCCCGGCTAGCGGGAATGCAGATACGCAGTATTTT.

About this clonotype: It is likely a read error, because the conserved phenylalanine at the end of the CDR3 is missing. The rearrangement links TRBV7-8 to TRBJ2-5; tentative D call: TRBD1 (6 bases). The germline V gene encodes CDR1 SGHVS and CDR2 FQNEAQ. Deletions cut 4 bases from V and 1 base from J, with 19 bases between. This CDR3 has 17 residues. The CDR3 coding sequence is TGTGCCAGCAGCTCCGGGACCAGGGGTAGGGGCCAAGAGACCCAGTACCTC. As protein: CASSSGTRGRGQETQYL.

V and J are TRBV29-1 and TRBJ1-1; TRBD1 might be the D (5 bases). The CDR3 is made up of 12 amino acids. Germline lookup yields CDR1 SQVTM and CDR2 ANQGSEA. Between the trimmed V and J ends, which lost 6 bases and 4 bases, there was a span of 12 bases. The CDR3 is CSVKAGRTEAFF. The CDR3 region has the DNA TGCAGCGTAAAGGCAGGGCGCACTGAAGCTTTCTTT.

This clonotype was picked up a small number of times. The chain carries TRBV27 and TRBJ1-4, with D perhaps matching TRBD1 (6 bases). Germline CDR1 is MNHEY and CDR2 is SMNVEV (reference sequence). The CDR3 runs 15 residues. The V end was cut by 0 bases, the J end by 6 bases, with 11 bases between. The CDR3 reads CASSLSDRRHEKLFF. The CDR3 nucleotides read TGTGCCAGCAGTTTATCTGACAGGCGTCATGAAAAACTGTTTTTT. The full variable domain, its missing parts supplied by reference TRBV27 and TRBJ1-4, is EAQVTQNPRYLITVTGKKLTVTCSQNMNHEYMSWYRQDPGLGLRQIYYSMNVEVTDKGDVPEGYKVSRKEKRNFPLILESPSPNQTSLYFCASSLSDRRHEKLFFGSGTQLSVL.

This clonotype was detected many times. V usage is TRBV12-3 or TRBV12-4 and J usage is TRBJ1-1; a possible D gene is TRBD1 (6 bases). The CDR3 loop spans 17 amino acids. The ends were cut back, 5 bases at V and 1 base at J, with 20 bases in the middle. The CDR3, as DNA: TGTGCCAGCAGTGCGAGGGGGAGCCTAAGAGCGAACACTGAAGCTTTCTTT. This translates into CASSARGSLRANTEAFF.

There are a few counts of this clonotype. The gene calls are TRBV7-8 and TRBJ2-7; 8 nucleotides match TRBD1. Germline V gene data show CDR1 as SGHVS and CDR2 as FQNEAQ. CDR3 length: 13 amino acids. J gave up 5 bases and V 5 bases, and 5 bases lay outside the gene matches. As DNA, the CDR3 is TGTGCCAGCAGCACACAGACAGGGGACGAGCAGTACTTC. Amino acids: CASSTQTGDEQYF.

This sequence joins TRBV29-1 and TRBJ2-5, with TRBD2 as a possible D gene (6 bases). The V end lost 0 bases, the J end lost 4 bases, and 18 bases lay between the germline ends. From germline, CDR1 is SQVTM and CDR2 ANQGSEA. CDR3 length: 16 amino acids. CDR3 loop: CSVEDVGGNARETQYF. The CDR3 region has the DNA TGCAGCGTTGAAGATGTAGGCGGGAACGCCCGAGAGACCCAGTACTTC.

This clonotype was observed a few times. The chain joins TRBV6-1 to TRBJ2-7; tentatively, D is TRBD1 (6 bases). Trimming removed 7 bases at V and 7 bases at J, with 20 bases between. In germline, CDR1 is MNHNS, CDR2 SASEGT. CDR3 length: 14 amino acids. CDR3 in amino acids: CASTPQGWVGEQYF. The CDR3 bases are TGTGCCAGCACCCCACAGGGTTGGGTTGGGGAGCAGTACTTC.

The chain links TRBV27 to TRBJ1-4, with D possibly being TRBD1 (6 bases). The germline V and J ends were trimmed by 8 bases and 4 bases, with 14 bases remaining between them. The CDR3 has 14 residues. The germline V gene encodes CDR1 MNHEY and CDR2 SMNVEV (reference sequence). DNA of the CDR3: TGTGCCAGCGCCTACAGGGCTTATAATGAAAAACTGTTTTTT. It is translated as CASAYRAYNEKLFF.

The chain employs TRBV29-1 and TRBJ2-7; no clear D. There are 12 residues in the CDR3. CDR1 is SQVTM, CDR2 ANQGSEA, per germline. V was shortened by 4 bases and J by 2 bases, with 9 bases between the two germline ends. The CDR3 DNA sequence: TGCAGCGTTGGCGACGGCGCCTACGAGCAGTACTTC. This encodes CSVGDGAYEQYF.

Only a few counts were recorded for this clonotype. The chain uses TRBV15 and TRBJ1-4; D might be TRBD1 (6 bases). V was cut by 11 bases and J by 3 bases, with 19 bases left in between. The germline V gene encodes CDR1 LNHNV and CDR2 YYDKDF (reference sequence). This CDR3 contains 15 residues. The CDR3 bases are TGTGCCTCTTCAACCGGGGGGCATGCTAATGAAAAACTGTTTTTT. It is translated as CASSTGGHANEKLFF.

In this sample, this clonotype turned up many times. The chain uses TRBV5-4 and TRBJ2-3; D call uncertain. Germline V gene data show CDR1 as SGHNT and CDR2 as YYREEE (reference sequence). V dropped 0 bases and J dropped 10 bases, with 15 bases sitting between them. This CDR3 region has 14 residues. CDR3 region: CASSLVGRPVAQYF. In nucleotides, the CDR3 is TGTGCCAGCAGCTTGGTTGGGCGACCCGTAGCGCAGTATTTT.

The genes are TRBV11-2 and TRBJ2-1, with 10 bases lining up with TRBD1. V lost 3 bases, J lost 9 bases, and 5 bases stayed unmatched. The CDR3 sequence is 14 residues long. The germline gives CDR1 SGHAT, CDR2 FQNNGV. The CDR3 region has the DNA TGTGCCAGCAGCTTCGGGACAGGGGTCGGTGAGCAGTTCTTC. Its protein is CASSFGTGVGEQFF.

This clonotype was observed a handful of times. The rearrangement links TRBV7-3 to TRBJ1-2; D possibly corresponds to TRBD1 (6 bases). Germline loops: CDR1 SGHTA, CDR2 FQGTGA. Trimming took 4 bases from V and 7 from J, leaving 13 bases between them. CDR3 length: 13 residues. The CDR3 sequence is CASSSSRGFGYTF. The DNA of the CDR3 is TGTGCCAGCAGCTCATCGAGGGGGTTTGGCTACACCTTC.

This clonotype occurred a few times. The V call is TRBV4-2, the J call TRBJ1-2; D gene ambiguous. Looked up from germline, CDR1 is LGHNA and CDR2 is YNFKEQ. CDR3 length: 14 residues. Trimming cost V 3 bases and J 2 bases, with 10 bases left between them. The CDR3 bases are TGTGCCAGCAGCCAGGAAACCGGCAACTATGGCTACACCTTC. This gives the protein CASSQETGNYGYTF.

The chain employs TRBV6-2 or TRBV6-3 and TRBJ2-1, with D perhaps matching TRBD1 or TRBD2 (8 bases each). Trimming left V 2 bases short and J 6 bases short, with 17 bases between. Germline CDR1 reads MNHEY; CDR2 reads SVGEGT. This CDR3 has 16 residues. The CDR3 bases are TGTGCCAGCAGTTACGGTAGCGGGACAGGCCTCAATGAGCAGTTCTTC. It specifies CASSYGSGTGLNEQFF.

The chain has TRBV28 and TRBJ2-7, with a tentative D call TRBD2 (5 bases). CDR3 length: 14 amino acids. The V gene's germline CDR1 is MDHEN and CDR2 SYDVKM. V was trimmed by 6 bases and J by 7 bases, leaving 19 bases between them. The CDR3 protein is CASSQTDSRGEQYF. DNA of the CDR3: TGTGCCAGCAGCCAGACCGACTCCCGGGGTGAGCAGTACTTC.